This TCR beta chain appears in the sequencing data of a study of blood T cells in healthy people across ages. Study-wide points: Both higher diversity and more naive CD4+ cells marked long-lived donors when set against aged donors.

A sample-barcoded 5' primer and a J-beta primer mix were used in a second PCR of roughly 7 to 11 cycles. Each TCR beta cDNA got a 12-nucleotide random molecular identifier. Via MiXCR, TCRdb re-called the 5' RACE reads, giving one row per CDR3 protein. The data contain 600,000 to 650,000 distinct CDR3 sequences, around 54% of them singletons. Whenever a sample was processed, at least 6.5 million PBMCs were isolated. At least 5.5 micrograms of total RNA were extracted per sample. Turning to this clonotype: The antigen is undetermined.

V lost 1 base to trimming and J lost 2 bases, with 12 bases between them. The CDR3 covers 17 residues. Sequencing was done on a sample of blood. The genes are TRBV12-3 or TRBV12-4 and TRBJ1-6; weak D call: TRBD1 (5 bases). This TCR came from a man aged 55 to 70 in good health. DNA for the CDR3: TGTGCCAGCAGTTTAGGGGCTGGGGGGGCCTATAATTCACCCCTCCACTTT. As protein: CASSLGAGGAYNSPLHF.